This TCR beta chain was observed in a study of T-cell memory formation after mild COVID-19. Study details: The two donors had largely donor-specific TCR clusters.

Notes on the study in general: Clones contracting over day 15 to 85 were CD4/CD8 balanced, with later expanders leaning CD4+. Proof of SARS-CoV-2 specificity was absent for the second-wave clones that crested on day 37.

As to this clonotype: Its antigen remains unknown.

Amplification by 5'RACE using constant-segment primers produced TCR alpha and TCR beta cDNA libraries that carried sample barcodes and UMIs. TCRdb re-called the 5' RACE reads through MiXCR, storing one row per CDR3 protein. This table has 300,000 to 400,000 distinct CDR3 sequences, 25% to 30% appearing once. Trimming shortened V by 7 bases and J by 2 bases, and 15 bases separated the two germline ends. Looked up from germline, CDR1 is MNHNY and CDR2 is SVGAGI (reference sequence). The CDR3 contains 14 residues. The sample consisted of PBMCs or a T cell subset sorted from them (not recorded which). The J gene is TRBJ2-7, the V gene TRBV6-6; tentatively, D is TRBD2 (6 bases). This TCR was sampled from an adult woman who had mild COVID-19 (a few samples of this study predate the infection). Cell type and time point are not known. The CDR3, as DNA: TGTGCCAGCACTTGGGCGGGGACCCCCTACGAGCAGTACTTC. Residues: CASTWAGTPYEQYF.